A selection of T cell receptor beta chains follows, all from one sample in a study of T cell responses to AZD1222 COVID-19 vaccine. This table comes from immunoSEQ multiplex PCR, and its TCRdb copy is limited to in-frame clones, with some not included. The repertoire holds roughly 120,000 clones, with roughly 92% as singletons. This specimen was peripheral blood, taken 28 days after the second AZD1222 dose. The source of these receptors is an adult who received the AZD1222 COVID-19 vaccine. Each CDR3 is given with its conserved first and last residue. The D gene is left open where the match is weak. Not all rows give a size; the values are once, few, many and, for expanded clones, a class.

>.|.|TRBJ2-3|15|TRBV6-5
TGTGCCAGCAGTCCCCTTATTTCCACGGCGGATACGCAGTATTTT
CASSPLISTADTQYF
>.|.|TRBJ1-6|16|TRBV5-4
TGTGCCAGCAGCGTCGGCCCCCAGGCGGGGAATTCACCCCTCCACTTT
CASSVGPQAGNSPLHF
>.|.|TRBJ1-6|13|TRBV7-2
TGTGCCAGCAGCTTGCGGTCTAACTCACCCCTCCACTTT
CASSLRSNSPLHF
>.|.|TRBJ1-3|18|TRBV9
TGTGCCAGCAGCGTAGGTTGGCGCGCCGGGGGCTCTGGAAACACCATATATTTT
CASSVGWRAGGSGNTIYF
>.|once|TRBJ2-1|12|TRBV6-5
TGTGCCAGCAGGCCACCCTACAATGAGCAGTTCTTC
CASRPPYNEQFF
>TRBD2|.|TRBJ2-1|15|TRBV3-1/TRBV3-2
TGTGCCAGCAGCCAAACTAGCGGGTCCTACAATGAGCAGTTCTTC
CASSQTSGSYNEQFF
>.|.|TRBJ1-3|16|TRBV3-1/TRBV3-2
TGTGCCAGCAGCCATCCCACTCTCGGGTTGGCGAACACCATATATTTT
CASSHPTLGLANTIYF
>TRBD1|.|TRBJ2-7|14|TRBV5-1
TGCGCCAGCTGCCTAGGACAGGGGTTCTACGAGCAGTACTTC
CASCLGQGFYEQYF
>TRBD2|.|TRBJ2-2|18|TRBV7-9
TGTGCCAGCAGCTTACAGTTTCTAGCGGGGGCGAACACCGGGGAGCTGTTTTTT
CASSLQFLAGANTGELFF
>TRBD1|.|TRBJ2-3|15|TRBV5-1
TGCGCCAGCGGGGAGGGACAGGGGGCGACAGATACGCAGTATTTT
CASGEGQGATDTQYF
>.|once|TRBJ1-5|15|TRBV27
TGTGCCAGCAGTAATCGGGGATATAGCAATCAGCCCCAGCATTTT
CASSNRGYSNQPQHF
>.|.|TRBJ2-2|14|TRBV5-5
TGTGCCAGCAGCTTGACCGGGAACACCGGGGAGCTGTTTTTT
CASSLTGNTGELFF
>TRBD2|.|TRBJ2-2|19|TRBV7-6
TGTGCCAGCAGCTTAGCGGTTCTACTAGCGGGGGAGAACACCGGGGAGCTGTTTTTT
CASSLAVLLAGENTGELFF
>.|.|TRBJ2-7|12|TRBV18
TGTGCCAGCTCACCTGCGACCCGCGGGCAGTACTTC
CASSPATRGQYF
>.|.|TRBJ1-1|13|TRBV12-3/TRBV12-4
TGTGCCAGCAGTTCCCGGACAAGGAACGAAGCTTTCTTT
CASSSRTRNEAFF
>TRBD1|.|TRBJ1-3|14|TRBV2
TGTGCCAGCAGTGTACAGGGGATAAGAAACACCATATATTTT
CASSVQGIRNTIYF
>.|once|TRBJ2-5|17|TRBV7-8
TGTGCCAGCAGCTTAGCCCGGGACTGGGGGAAGGGGGAGACCCAGTACTTC
CASSLARDWGKGETQYF
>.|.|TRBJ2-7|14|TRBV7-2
TGTGCCAGCAGCTTAGCTTCCGGCCGCTACGAGCAGTACTTC
CASSLASGRYEQYF
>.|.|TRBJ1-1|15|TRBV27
TGTGCCAGCAGTTTGTATGGAGTGGAGAACACTGAAGCTTTCTTT
CASSLYGVENTEAFF
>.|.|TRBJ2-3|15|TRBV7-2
TGTGCCAGCAGCTTAATGGGGGGTAACACAGATACGCAGTATTTT
CASSLMGGNTDTQYF
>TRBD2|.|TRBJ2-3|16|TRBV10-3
TGTGCCATCAACCTGGGACTAGCGGGGGGGCACGATACGCAGTATTTT
CAINLGLAGGHDTQYF
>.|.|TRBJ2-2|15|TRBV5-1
TGCGCCAGCAGCTTTCAGGGATCCGGCACCGGGGAGCTGTTTTTT
CASSFQGSGTGELFF
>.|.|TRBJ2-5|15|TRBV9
TGTGCCAGCAGCGTTTCCCTAGGCAGCCAAGAGACCCAGTACTTC
CASSVSLGSQETQYF
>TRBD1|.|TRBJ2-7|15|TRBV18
TGTGCCAGCTCACCCTTGGACAGGGGGTCTTACGAGCAGTACTTC
CASSPLDRGSYEQYF
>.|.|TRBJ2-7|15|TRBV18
TGTGCCAGCTCACCACAACGGGACGCCGCCTACGAGCAGTACTTC
CASSPQRDAAYEQYF
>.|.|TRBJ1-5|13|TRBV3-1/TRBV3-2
TGTGCCAGCAGCCCATCGAACAATCAGCCCCAGCATTTT
CASSPSNNQPQHF
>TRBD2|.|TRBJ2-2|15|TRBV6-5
TGTGCCAGCAGTCCGCCACTAGCGGGAGTCGGGGAGCTGTTTTTT
CASSPPLAGVGELFF
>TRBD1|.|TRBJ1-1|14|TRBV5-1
TGCGCCAGCAGCTCGACAGGGGGCGGGACTGAAGCTTTCTTT
CASSSTGGGTEAFF